These T cell receptor beta chains were read from a single sample in a study of metastatic and nonmetastatic thyroid tumors. TCRdb redid the clone calls on the PCR reads using MiXCR. Of approximately 24,000 clones in the sample, roughly 21% are singletons; the top ten hold about an eighth. The sample consisted of blood. Receptors were obtained from a male donor with papillary thyroid cancer or a benign thyroid nodule (not recorded which). Some clones in this sample may be carry-over from other donors' samples. CDR3s include the opening cysteine and the closing phenylalanine or tryptophan. D genes are given only for firm matches. The size entry is marked missing in some rows and otherwise reads once, few, many or a size class.

D gene	clone size	V gene	J gene	CDR3 protein	CDR3 DNA
TRBD1	NA	TRBV20-1	TRBJ1-1	CSAMRTGGRVGTFF	TGCAGTGCTATGCGGACAGGGGGCCGGGTTGGAACTTTCTTT
NA	medium-sized	TRBV6-1	TRBJ2-7	CASSAPGPPRPYEQYF	TGTGCCAGCAGTGCCCCAGGACCACCCCGCCCATACGAGCAGTACTTC
NA	many	TRBV15	TRBJ2-3	CATSLRDPSTDTQYF	TGTGCCACCAGCCTTAGGGACCCTAGCACAGATACGCAGTATTTT
NA	NA	TRBV3-1	TRBJ2-3	CAAGDTQYF	TGTGCGGCGGGGGATACGCAGTATTTT
TRBD2	many	TRBV20-1	TRBJ2-5	CSASKPSGRQETQYF	TGCAGTGCTTCGAAACCTAGCGGGAGGCAAGAGACCCAGTACTTC
NA	many	TRBV7-9	TRBJ1-3	CASSFSRTYGNTIYF	TGTGCCAGCAGCTTCTCCCGGACATACGGAAACACCATATATTTT
TRBD2	NA	TRBV20-1	TRBJ2-2	CSARGLAGGPGELFF	TGCAGTGCTAGGGGACTAGCGGGAGGGCCCGGGGAGCTGTTTTTT
NA	NA	TRBV7-6	TRBJ1-5	CASSLALGRRFNQPQHF	TGTGCCAGCAGCTTAGCGCTCGGCAGGCGGTTTAATCAGCCCCAGCATTTT
NA	few	TRBV2	TRBJ2-1	CASGYGAVNEQFF	TGTGCCAGCGGGTACGGCGCCGTCAATGAGCAGTTCTTC
TRBD2	few	TRBV28	TRBJ2-3	CASSFSGYEDTQYF	TGTGCCAGCAGTTTTAGCGGGTATGAAGATACGCAGTATTTT
TRBD1	NA	TRBV7-2	TRBJ1-2	CASSPDRGQGYTF	TGTGCCAGCAGCCCAGACAGGGGGCAAGGCTACACCTTC
NA	many	TRBV25-1	TRBJ2-7	CASRRGDLVSYEQYF	TGTGCCAGCAGAAGGGGGGACCTCGTCTCCTACGAGCAGTACTTC
TRBD2	few	TRBV7-8	TRBJ2-7	CASSQPGGEQYF	TGTGCCAGCAGCCAACCGGGGGGCGAGCAGTACTTC
NA	many	TRBV9	TRBJ2-5	CASSTDSQETQYF	TGTGCCAGCAGCACGGACAGCCAAGAGACCCAGTACTTC
NA	many	TRBV5-1	TRBJ1-5	CASSEEGNQPQHF	TGCGCCAGCAGCGAAGAGGGCAATCAGCCCCAGCATTTT
NA	NA	TRBV20-1	TRBJ1-1	CSARRLGRMNTEAFF	TGCAGTGCTAGGAGACTCGGACGGATGAACACTGAAGCTTTCTTT
NA	many	TRBV24-1	TRBJ2-5	CATSEDYQETQYF	TGTGCCACCAGTGAGGACTACCAAGAGACCCAGTACTTC
TRBD1	many	TRBV12-3/TRBV12-4	TRBJ2-5	CASSPWTGRETQYF	TGTGCCAGCAGTCCATGGACAGGGAGGGAGACCCAGTACTTC
TRBD1	NA	TRBV28	TRBJ2-3	CASSTIHLTTGALTDTQYF	TGTGCCAGCAGTACGATCCACCTGACGACAGGGGCCCTCACAGATACGCAGTATTTT
NA	once	TRBV7-2	TRBJ2-3	CASSPVRSDTQYF	TGTGCCAGCAGCCCCGTGCGGTCAGATACGCAGTATTTT
NA	medium-sized	TRBV3-1	TRBJ1-2	CASSLSQGGGYTF	TGTGCCAGCAGCCTCTCCCAGGGAGGAGGCTACACCTTC
TRBD1	many	TRBV7-8	TRBJ2-2	CASSRTGLSRGGELFF	TGTGCCAGCAGCCGGACAGGCCTTTCCCGCGGTGGGGAGCTGTTTTTT
NA	NA	TRBV30	TRBJ1-1	CAWANMNTEAFF	TGTGCCTGGGCCAACATGAACACTGAAGCTTTCTTT
NA	NA	TRBV28	TRBJ1-1	CANGSGGNTEAFF	TGTGCCAACGGGAGTGGGGGAAACACTGAAGCTTTCTTT
NA	many	TRBV28	TRBJ2-5	CASIGRKTGQETQYF	TGTGCCAGCATAGGGAGGAAAACCGGGCAAGAGACCCAGTACTTC
NA	many	TRBV19	TRBJ2-1	CASSIAGSNEQFF	TGTGCCAGTAGTATCGCGGGGAGCAATGAGCAGTTCTTC
NA	many	TRBV10-3	TRBJ2-2	CAISDGSLTGELFF	TGTGCCATCAGTGACGGCAGCCTCACCGGGGAGCTGTTTTTT
TRBD2	few	TRBV10-1	TRBJ2-3	CASSESAGVTNTQYF	TGCGCCAGCAGTGAGTCCGCGGGAGTGACAAATACGCAGTATTTT
NA	once	TRBV20-1	TRBJ2-3	CSAREVQNTDTQYF	TGCAGTGCTAGAGAGGTACAGAACACAGATACGCAGTATTTT
NA	many	TRBV20-1	TRBJ2-5	CSARPQRETQYF	TGCAGTGCTAGACCACAGCGAGAGACCCAGTACTTC
TRBD1	many	TRBV9	TRBJ2-4	CASSVEGDRDILKAKNIQYF	TGTGCCAGCAGCGTCGAGGGGGACAGGGATATACTAAAAGCCAAAAACATTCAGTACTTC
NA	NA	TRBV11-3	TRBJ2-1	CASSLGNYNEQFF	TGTGCCAGCAGCTTAGGCAATTACAATGAGCAGTTCTTC
TRBD2	few	TRBV6-5	TRBJ2-7	CASSWGTSAIYEQYF	TGTGCCAGCAGTTGGGGGACTAGCGCGATCTACGAGCAGTACTTC
NA	few	TRBV7-2	TRBJ1-6	CASTTGGSPLQF	TGTGCCAGCACCACGGGGGGTTCACCCCTCCAATTT
TRBD1	medium-sized	TRBV6-6	TRBJ1-1	CASSYKRNRGRRNTEAFF	TGTGCCAGCAGTTACAAACGCAACAGGGGGCGAAGGAACACTGAAGCTTTCTTT
NA	NA	TRBV7-2	TRBJ1-5	CASSLTPNKPQNF	TGTGCCAGCAGCCTAACCCCTAATAAGCCCCAGAATTTT
NA	many	TRBV11-2	TRBJ2-7	CASSLDGSDRNSYEQYF	TGTGCCAGCAGCTTAGATGGTTCAGACAGAAACTCCTACGAGCAGTACTTC
NA	once	TRBV20-1	TRBJ1-6	CSARDPSTGSSYNSPLHF	TGCAGTGCTAGAGACCCCTCGACAGGAAGCTCCTATAATTCACCCCTCCACTTT